This passage covers 14 T cell receptor beta chains from one sample sequenced in a study of siplizumab effects on memory and regulatory T cells. The assay was immunoSEQ multiplex PCR, and TCRdb's table has in-frame clones only and misses some. The data show about 100,000 clones, about 94% seen once. Sequences were obtained from CD4+ T cells sorted from blood. These receptors came from a human donor in good health.

This chain uses TRBV7-3 with TRBJ1-1; the D is unclear. Looked up from germline, CDR1 is SGHTA and CDR2 is FQGTGA. The CDR3 extends over 13 amino acids. V was shortened by 1 base and J by 8 bases, with 11 bases between the two germline ends. CDR3 sequence (DNA): TGTGCCAGCAGCTTAAATATGGGGTCGGAAGCTTTCTTT. Its protein is CASSLNMGSEAFF.

This clone has a handful of counts. V usage is TRBV19 and J usage is TRBJ2-3; 8 bases match TRBD2. V gave up 5 bases and J gave up 4 bases; unmatched junction bases: 8. The germline V gene has CDR1 LNHDA and CDR2 SQIVND (reference sequence). The CDR3 is made up of 15 amino acids. CDR3 coding DNA: TGTGCCAGTAGTGTTAGCGGGGAGGGTGCAGATACGCAGTATTTT. Amino acid sequence: CASSVSGEGADTQYF.

This chain connects TRBV6-6 to TRBJ2-7, with D possibly called TRBD1 or TRBD2 (5 bases each). Between the trimmed V and J ends, which lost 5 bases and 6 bases, there was a span of 14 bases. Germline V gives CDR1 MNHNY, CDR2 SVGAGI (reference sequence). There are 13 residues in the CDR3. The DNA of the CDR3 is TGTGCCAGCAGTGGGACCGTCGTCCGCGAGCAGTACTTC. Protein: CASSGTVVREQYF.

The chain carries TRBV28 and TRBJ1-3; D remains ambiguous. The CDR3 is 14 amino acids. The V gene lost 6 bases and the J gene lost 0 bases, with 9 bases spanning the gap. CDR1 and CDR2 from the germline V gene are MDHEN and SYDVKM. The CDR3 sequence: CASSLKISGNTIYF. The CDR3 DNA reads TGTGCCAGCAGCCTCAAGATCTCTGGAAACACCATATATTTT. Combining the CDR3 with reference TRBV28 and TRBJ1-3 gives the whole variable domain DVKVTQSSRYLVKRTGEKVFLECVQDMDHENMFWYRQDPGLGLRLIYFSYDVKMKEKGDIPEGYSVSREKKERFSLILESASTNQTSMYLCASSLKISGNTIYFGEGSWLTVV.

V gene TRBV6-1 combines with J gene TRBJ1-4; D perhaps matches TRBD1 (5 bases). Germline V CDR1 and CDR2: MNHNS, SASEGT. The CDR3 loop spans 15 amino acids. V was pared by 4 bases and J by 4 bases, with 13 bases between. The chain's CDR3 is CASSGHRPVNEKLFF. CDR3 DNA sequence: TGTGCCAGCAGTGGCCACAGGCCCGTTAATGAAAAACTGTTTTTT.

The chain joins TRBV5-8 to TRBJ1-4; D is possibly TRBD1 (5 bases). Per germline, CDR1 SGHTS and CDR2 YDEGEE. V gave up 3 bases and J gave up 1 base, with 10 bases separating them. The CDR3 totals 15 residues. CDR3 sequence: CASSSSGLTNEKLFF. The DNA of the CDR3 is TGTGCCAGCAGCTCGTCAGGGTTAACTAATGAAAAACTGTTTTTT.

The chain links TRBV5-1 to TRBJ2-4, with 7 bases fitting TRBD1. The CDR3 is 16 amino acids. After removal of 2 bases from V and 6 bases from J, the junction contained 11 bases not matched to a gene. In germline, CDR1 is SGHRS, CDR2 YFSETQ. The CDR3 nucleotides are TGCGCCAGCAGCTTAAACAGGGGTATGATGTCAAACATTCAGTACTTC. It encodes CASSLNRGMMSNIQYF.

This clone was observed a handful of times. The CDR3: CASRRDSQFLNYGYTF. CDR3 bases: TGTGCCAGTCGCCGGGACAGTCAGTTCCTAAACTATGGCTACACCTTC. The chain employs TRBV19 and TRBJ1-2; 7 bases map to TRBD1. This CDR3 contains 16 residues. After removal of 8 bases from V and 2 bases from J, the junction contained 14 bases not matched to a gene. Germline V CDR1 and CDR2: LNHDA, SQIVND (reference sequence).

Only a few counts were recorded for this clone. One end of the junction varies from germline; a read error may be responsible. V and J are TRBV6-5 and TRBJ2-1; 8 bases fit TRBD1. Germline CDR1 MNHEY, CDR2 SVGAGI. The CDR3 spans 13 residues. The DNA of the CDR3 is TGTGCCAGCAGGTCGACAGGGGCCGATGAGCGGTTCTTC. Its protein product is CASRSTGADERFF.

This chain links TRBV29-1 with TRBJ1-2, with a possible D match to TRBD1 (5 bases). Germline V gene sequence: CDR1 SQVTM, CDR2 ANQGSEA. The CDR3 loop spans 14 amino acids. V lost 0 bases and J lost 4, with 12 bases in between. In nucleotides, the CDR3 is TGCAGCGTTGAAGACGGGACGGCAAGCTATGGCTACACCTTC. It specifies CSVEDGTASYGYTF.

This chain uses TRBV7-6 with TRBJ2-1; 8 nucleotides agree with TRBD2. CDR1 and CDR2 from the germline V gene are SGHVS and FNYEAQ. This CDR3 comprises 17 residues. After removal of 4 bases from V and 4 bases from J, the junction contained 12 bases not matched to a gene. The CDR3 protein is CASSSISGTLLYNEQFF. As DNA, the CDR3 is TGTGCCAGCAGCTCAATTAGCGGGACTCTCCTATACAATGAGCAGTTCTTC.

The gene calls are TRBV29-1 and TRBJ2-7; TRBD1 matches 9 bases. Looked up from germline, CDR1 is SQVTM and CDR2 is ANQGSEA. With V trimmed by 7 bases and J by 5 bases, 3 bases remained unmatched. The CDR3 spans 11 residues. CDR3 sequence (DNA): TGCAGCGGGAGACAGGGGGACGAGCAGTACTTC. It yields the protein CSGRQGDEQYF.

The chain joins TRBV10-1 to TRBJ2-2; TRBD1 matches at 8 bases. V lost 2 bases, J lost 4 bases, and 3 bases stayed unmatched. The CDR3 extends over 15 amino acids. Looked up from germline, CDR1 is WNHNN and CDR2 is SYGVQD (reference sequence). DNA for the CDR3: TGCGCCAGCAGTGAGGGACAGGGAGGCACCGGGGAGCTGTTTTTT. It yields the protein CASSEGQGGTGELFF.

DNA for the CDR3: TGTGCCAGCAGCCGAAGTGAGGGGGGGAACACTGAAGCTTTCTTT. As protein: CASSRSEGGNTEAFF. The rearrangement joins TRBV4-2 to TRBJ1-1; a weak D match, TRBD1 (6 bases). The length of the CDR3 is 15 residues. V lost 4 bases to trimming and J lost 1 base, with 13 bases between them. CDR1 and CDR2 from the germline V gene are LGHNA and YNFKEQ.